The 10 T cell receptor beta chains reported below all come from one sample, sequenced in a study of cytotoxic CD8 clonotypes in ibrutinib-treated CLL (dated by TCRdb to 2020 to 2022). The time point label corresponds to: approximately 25 months on ibrutinib. The method behind the library was the immunoSEQ multiplex PCR assay. This is the immuneACCESS table as TCRdb keeps it, with only in-frame sequences that have V and J called. A part of the clones is gone; compared with another copy, unresolved V genes explain less than half, and the rest is unexplained. The table for this sample lists approximately 200,000 clones; over 60% of them were counted only once. 13% of the sample rests with the top ten. Sequencing was performed on PBMCs, taken after 24 months of ibrutinib treatment. The receptors originated from a human donor with chronic lymphocytic leukemia.

The CDR3 region is CASKRGNYEQYF. In DNA, the CDR3 is TGTGCCAGCAAACGAGGAAACTACGAGCAGTACTTC. This sequence joins TRBV27 and TRBJ2-7; no clear D. V lost 7 bases and J 3 bases, leaving 10 bases between the germline ends. The CDR3 loop spans 12 amino acids. Per the germline V gene, CDR1 is MNHEY and CDR2 is SMNVEV (reference sequence).

The chain has TRBV4-2 and TRBJ2-1, with D possibly being TRBD2 (5 bases). The germline V gene encodes CDR1 LGHNA and CDR2 YNFKEQ. The V end lost 7 bases, the J end lost 9 bases, and 16 bases lay between the germline ends. The length of the CDR3 is 13 residues. CDR3 bases: TGTGCCAGCACGGTACTGGGGAGTACTGAGCAGTTCTTC. Its translation: CASTVLGSTEQFF.

The chain uses TRBV29-1 and TRBJ2-3; D gene uncertain. There are 12 residues in the CDR3. The V end was cut by 7 bases, the J end by 0 bases, with 8 bases between. Germline values: CDR1 SQVTM, CDR2 ANQGSEA. The CDR3 reads CSATSSTDTQYF. CDR3 bases: TGCAGCGCGACATCTAGCACAGATACGCAGTATTTT.

The chain combines TRBV25-1 with TRBJ2-5; no reliable D call. The germline gives CDR1 MGHDK, CDR2 SYGVNS. V was cut by 5 bases and J by 1 base, with 11 bases left in between. The CDR3 length is 14 residues. CDR3 region: CASSSSDSQETQYF. The DNA for the CDR3 is TGTGCCAGCAGTAGTTCCGATAGCCAAGAGACCCAGTACTTC.

Comment on this clone: At one of its ends the junction is not consistent with the germline gene, which may arise from a read error. The chain uses TRBV10-3 and TRBJ2-4, with D unresolved. The CDR3 runs to 14 residues. The V gene's germline CDR1 is ENHRY and CDR2 SYGVKD. DNA for the CDR3: TGTGCCATCAGTGAGCCCACTCCAGGAGCGCGGCCAAACTTC. Protein product: CAISEPTPGARPNF.

The chain has TRBV7-2 and TRBJ1-2, with a weak D call TRBD1 (5 bases). V lost 5 bases to trimming and J lost 4 bases, with 17 bases between them. There are 15 residues in the CDR3. The V gene's germline CDR1 is SGHTA and CDR2 FQGNSA. The CDR3 DNA reads as TGTGCCAGCAGCCCAGGGTTTGACCGACCCTATGGCTACACCTTC. Its protein product is CASSPGFDRPYGYTF.

The V and J genes are TRBV28 and TRBJ2-3, with a tentative D call TRBD1 (5 bases). V was trimmed by 1 base and J by 3 bases, leaving 8 bases between them. Germline CDR1 MDHEN, CDR2 SYDVKM. The length of the CDR3 is 14 residues. In DNA form, the CDR3 reads TGTGCCAGCAGTTTATCGCAGGGTACAGATACGCAGTATTTT. Amino acids: CASSLSQGTDTQYF.

In regard to this clone: The same CDR3 arises from other DNA sequences in this sample as well. The chain carries TRBV28 and TRBJ1-5, with D unresolved. Germline CDR1 is MDHEN and CDR2 is SYDVKM. Trimming pared 6 bases from V and 3 bases from J, leaving 6 bases between. The CDR3 extends over 12 amino acids. The CDR3 here is CASSRSNQPQHF. The CDR3 nucleotides are TGTGCCAGCAGCCGTTCCAATCAGCCCCAGCATTTT.

The chain employs TRBV18 and TRBJ1-2, with 7 bases lining up with TRBD1. The V and J ends lost 3 bases and 7 bases, in that order; junction bases with no gene match: 14. Germline loops: CDR1 KGHSH, CDR2 LQKENI. CDR3 length: 16 residues. The CDR3 reads CASSPTQGGHGVGYTF. In nucleotides, the CDR3 is TGTGCCAGCTCACCGACTCAGGGGGGGCACGGAGTTGGCTACACCTTC.

The CDR3 reads CASSAAVGYEQYF. The CDR3 DNA follows: TGTGCCAGCTCAGCCGCCGTGGGATACGAGCAGTACTTC. The rearrangement joins TRBV18 to TRBJ2-7; unclear D gene. Germline CDR1 KGHSH, CDR2 LQKENI. The CDR3 is 13 residues long. V was trimmed by 5 bases and J by 4 bases, leaving 12 bases between them.